This entry lists 7 T cell receptor beta chains sequenced from one sample in a study of cytomegalovirus exposure and HLA in healthy donors. The PCR ran on 60 Vbeta and 13 Jbeta primers. Repertoires were generated with immunoSEQ multiplex PCR, while TCRdb's copy carries only in-frame clones and drops some. Across around 140,000 clones, the top ten clones capture 0.96% of the sample. The sequencing input was PBMCs. The receptor set was obtained from a male donor in good health and CMV-seronegative.

The CDR3 DNA sequence: TGTGCCAGCATCCACAGCTCCTACAATGAGCAGTTCTTC. Protein sequence: CASIHSSYNEQFF. V is TRBV7-9 and J is TRBJ2-1; no definite D call. Per germline, CDR1 SEHNR and CDR2 FQNEAQ (reference sequence). The CDR3 extends over 13 amino acids. Trimming removed 7 bases from V and 0 bases from J, with 7 bases in between.

The chain links TRBV19 to TRBJ2-7; TRBD2 matches at 12 bases. Germline values: CDR1 LNHDA, CDR2 SQIVND (reference sequence). There are 16 residues in the CDR3. V shed 5 bases and J 1 base; nucleotides not matched to a gene: 6. CDR3 sequence reads: CASSLTSGGTSYEQYF. Here the CDR3 DNA reads TGTGCCAGTAGTCTAACTAGCGGGGGGACTTCCTACGAGCAGTACTTC.

The rearrangement joins TRBV7-2 to TRBJ1-4; no definite D call. CDR3 length: 15 amino acids. V shed 0 bases and J shed 10 bases, with 15 bases lying between them. Germline CDR1 is SGHTA and CDR2 is FQGNSA. The CDR3 region has the DNA TGTGCCAGCAGCTTAGCAGTTAACTTCGGAGGAAAACTGTTTTTT. It is translated as CASSLAVNFGGKLFF.

This chain uses TRBV19 with TRBJ1-1; possibly TRBD1 for D (6 bases). The V end lost 7 bases, the J end lost 0 bases, and 9 bases lay between the germline ends. CDR1 is LNHDA and CDR2 is SQIVND in the germline V gene (reference sequence). The CDR3 spans 13 residues. CDR3 sequence (DNA): TGTGCCAGTAATACAGGGCTGAACACTGAAGCTTTCTTT. Its translation: CASNTGLNTEAFF.

The chain uses TRBV30 and TRBJ2-1; tentatively, D is TRBD2 (6 bases). The germline gives CDR1 GTSNPN, CDR2 SVGIG (reference sequence). Between the trimmed V and J ends, which lost 2 bases and 6 bases, there was a span of 17 bases. This CDR3 region has 15 residues. For the CDR3, the DNA is TGTGCCTGGAGTCAGGGACTCCCATTCTCCAATGAGCAGTTCTTC. This codes for CAWSQGLPFSNEQFF.

The chain has TRBV27 and TRBJ2-3, with 7 nucleotides matching TRBD2. CDR1 and CDR2 from the germline V gene are MNHEY and SMNVEV (reference sequence). The CDR3 has 14 amino acids. V was clipped by 6 bases and J by 0 bases; unmatched bases: 3. CDR3 region: CASRAGVSTDTQYF. In DNA form, the CDR3 reads TGTGCCAGCAGGGCGGGGGTTAGCACAGATACGCAGTATTTT.

V usage is TRBV15 and J usage is TRBJ1-3; D is perhaps TRBD1 (5 bases). CDR3 length equals 16 residues. V was pared by 0 bases and J by 0 bases, with 9 bases between. Germline V lookup: CDR1 LNHNV, CDR2 YYDKDF (reference sequence). CDR3 in amino acids: CATSRDGHPSGNTIYF. The CDR3 nucleotides read TGTGCCACCAGCAGAGATGGACACCCCTCTGGAAACACCATATATTTT.